This T cell receptor beta chain was captured in a study of blood T cell repertoires in COVID-19. Looking at the study overall: Samples representing acute and convalescent COVID-19 were sourced from the United States, Italy and Spain. Sample material is recorded as cDNA or gDNA derived from T cells, B-cell-depleted T cells, or PBMCs.

Germline V gives CDR1 SEHNR, CDR2 FQNEAQ (reference sequence). The CDR3 is made up of 16 amino acids. The V end lost 5 bases, the J end lost 0 bases, and 14 bases lay between the germline ends. Authors' methods: Amplified reference gene primers provided the basis for estimating nucleated cell counts. Assay: immunoSEQ multiplex PCR; the TCRdb copy retains only in-frame clones and omits some. Clone size and V and J calls were adopted from that table, with D and trimming inferred from the DNA. The repertoire holds roughly 410,000 clones, with over 75% as singletons. While infection was still active, Seattle patients were enrolled and then followed longitudinally.

The V and J genes are TRBV7-9 and TRBJ1-3, with D possibly being TRBD1 (5 bases). The TCR was taken from a woman aged 60-75 years with COVID-19, enrolled during active disease. The sample consisted of peripheral blood. CDR3 sequence (DNA): TGTGCCAGCAGCCGAGGCGGGGCAGCCTCTGGAAACACCATATATTTT. This sequence encodes CASSRGGAASGNTIYF.